This T cell receptor (beta chain) was documented in a study of T and B cells in COVID-19 patients. Each TRB amplification used about 220-500 ng of genomic DNA from blood. Germline V gives CDR1 MNHEY, CDR2 SVGAGI. This CDR3 is 13 amino acids long. The V end lost 6 bases, the J end lost 3 bases, and 12 bases lay between the germline ends. BIOMED2 TRB-A/B primer pools were used in multiplex TRB PCR. One entry per CDR3 protein results from TCRdb running MiXCR on the multiplex PCR reads. The sample contains about 11,000 distinct CDR3 sequences, 33% of which appear only once. The rearrangement links TRBV6-5 to TRBJ2-7; the D gene could be TRBD1 or TRBD2 (6 bases each). The sequencing input was blood. The TCR sequence derives from a human donor with active COVID-19. CDR3: CASRHGGYYEQYF. The CDR3 nucleotides are TGTGCCAGCAGACACGGGGGCTACTACGAGCAGTACTTC.